These 5 T cell receptor beta chains were all obtained from the same sample, sequenced in a study of neurological immune-mediated disorders. Via MiXCR, TCRdb re-called the 5' RACE reads, giving one row per CDR3 protein. The table includes 75,000 to 85,000 distinct CDR3 sequences, more than 15% detected once. The sample consisted of PBMCs. These receptors all come from a woman aged 40 to 50 in good health.

This clonotype has ten or more counts. V and J are TRBV5-1 and TRBJ1-1, with TRBD1 identical over 8 bases. Germline CDR1 is SGHRS and CDR2 is YFSETQ. This CDR3 contains 13 residues. V trimming: 4 bases; J trimming: 4 bases; junction bases outside the gene matches: 3. CDR3 sequence (DNA): TGCGCCAGCAGCCCCGGGACAGGCACTGAAGCTTTCTTT. This codes for CASSPGTGTEAFF.

In this sample, this clonotype turned up many times. The J gene is TRBJ1-2, the V gene TRBV7-8, with D maybe TRBD1 (6 bases). Deletions cut 4 bases from V and 2 bases from J, with 11 bases between. The CDR3 is 14 residues long. CDR1 is SGHVS and CDR2 is FQNEAQ in the germline V gene. The CDR3 reads CASSSSGGNYGYTF. CDR3 DNA sequence: TGTGCCAGCAGCTCCTCCGGGGGCAACTATGGCTACACCTTC.

This clonotype was seen at least ten times. Written as DNA, the CDR3 is TGCAGTGCTAGAGATGTCGGGCGGGGGGGCTTTAACGATGAGCAGTTCTTC. Translation: CSARDVGRGGFNDEQFF. This chain uses TRBV20-1 with TRBJ2-1; 9 bases are shared with TRBD2. This CDR3 is built from 17 residues. Trimming at V came to 0 bases and at J to 8 bases, leaving 14 bases not matched to a gene. The V gene's germline CDR1 is DFQATT and CDR2 SNEGSKA (reference sequence).

This clonotype was observed many times. V is TRBV7-2 and J is TRBJ1-2; no clear D gene. Germline V gene lookup returns CDR1 SGHTA and CDR2 FQGNSA. V was clipped by 1 base and J by 7 bases, with 7 bases between them. The CDR3 contains 12 residues. The chain's CDR3 is CASSLDSSGYTF. The DNA of the CDR3 is TGTGCCAGCAGCTTAGACAGCTCTGGCTACACCTTC.

This clonotype occurred many times. The chain links TRBV5-5 to TRBJ2-7, with a possible D match to TRBD2 (6 bases). There are 15 residues in the CDR3. Trimming removed 4 bases at V and 1 base at J, with 15 bases between. Germline V gene lookup returns CDR1 SGHKS and CDR2 YYEKEE (reference sequence). For the CDR3, the DNA is TGTGCCAGCAGCCCAAGGGACTTACTTTCCTACGAGCAGTACGTC. Translating it yields CASSPRDLLSYEQYV.